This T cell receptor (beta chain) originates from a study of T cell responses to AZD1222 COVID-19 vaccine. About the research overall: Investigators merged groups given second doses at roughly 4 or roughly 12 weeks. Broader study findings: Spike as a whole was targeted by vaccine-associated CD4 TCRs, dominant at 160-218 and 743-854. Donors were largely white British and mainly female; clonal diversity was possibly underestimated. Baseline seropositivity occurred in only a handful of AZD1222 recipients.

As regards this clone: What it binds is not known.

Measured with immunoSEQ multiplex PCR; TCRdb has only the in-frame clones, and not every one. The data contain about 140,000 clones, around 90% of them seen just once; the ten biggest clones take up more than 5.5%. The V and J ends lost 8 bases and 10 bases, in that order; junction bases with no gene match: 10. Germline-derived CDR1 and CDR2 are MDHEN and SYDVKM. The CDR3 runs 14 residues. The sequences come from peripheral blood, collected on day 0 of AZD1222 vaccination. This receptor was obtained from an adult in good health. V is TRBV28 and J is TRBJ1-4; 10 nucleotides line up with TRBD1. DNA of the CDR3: TGTGCCAGCGGGGGACAGGGGACGTTAGTAAAACTGTTTTTT. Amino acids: CASGGQGTLVKLFF.